Below, one TCR beta chain is given with its context. This specimen belongs to a study of T cell changes during pregnancy in multiple sclerosis. The CDR3 spans 14 residues. V lost 0 bases to trimming and J lost 5 bases, with 9 bases between them. From germline, CDR1 is SGHNT and CDR2 YYREEE (reference sequence). Assay used: immunoSEQ multiplex PCR; TCRdb lists only in-frame clones, some missing. Of tens of thousands of clones in the sample, approximately 91% were seen once. The sequencing here drew on peripheral blood, taken in the first trimester of pregnancy. The source of this sequence is a female donor with multiple sclerosis, enrolled in a pregnancy study. This sequence joins TRBV5-4 and TRBJ2-1, with D perhaps matching TRBD2 (6 bases). Here the CDR3 reads CASSLAASDNEQFF. In nucleotides, the CDR3 is TGTGCCAGCAGCTTGGCAGCTAGCGACAATGAGCAGTTCTTC.